This TCR beta chain was sequenced during a study of control samples from healthy donors and cancer patients. Clones were read by immunoSEQ multiplex PCR, and TCRdb kept only the in-frame ones, dropping some. The table has tens of thousands of clones, roughly 85% seen once. There are 14 residues in the CDR3. V was trimmed by 4 bases and J by 1 base, leaving 11 bases between them. Looked up from germline, CDR1 is SGHRS and CDR2 is YFSETQ. For this clone: The sample contains more than one DNA sequence encoding this CDR3.

Sequencing was done on a sample of PBMCs. The V and J genes are TRBV5-1 and TRBJ1-1; perhaps TRBD1 as D (6 bases). The sequence was obtained from a man between 60 and 75 years old with head and neck cancer. The CDR3, as DNA: TGCGCCAGCAGCCCCGGACAGCAGAACACTGAAGCTTTCTTT. The encoded protein is CASSPGQQNTEAFF.